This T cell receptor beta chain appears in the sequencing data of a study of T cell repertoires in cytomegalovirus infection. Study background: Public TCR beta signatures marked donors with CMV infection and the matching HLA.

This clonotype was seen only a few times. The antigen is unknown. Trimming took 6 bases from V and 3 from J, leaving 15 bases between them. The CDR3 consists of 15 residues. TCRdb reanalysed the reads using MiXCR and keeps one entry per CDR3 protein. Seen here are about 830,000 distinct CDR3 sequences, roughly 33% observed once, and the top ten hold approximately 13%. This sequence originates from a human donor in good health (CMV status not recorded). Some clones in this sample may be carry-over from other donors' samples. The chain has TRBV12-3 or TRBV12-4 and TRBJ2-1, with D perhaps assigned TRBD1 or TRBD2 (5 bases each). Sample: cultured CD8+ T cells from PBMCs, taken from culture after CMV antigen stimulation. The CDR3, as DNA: TGTGCCAGCAGCCCCACGGGGCAATACTACAATGAGCAGTTCTTC. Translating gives CASSPTGQYYNEQFF.